What follows describes a single TCR beta chain. What it recognizes is unknown. Those donating, healthy Caucasian individuals from Russia, were aged roughly 6 to 90. Each sample yielded at least 6 micrograms of PBMC total RNA. A second roughly 6 to 12 cycle PCR used barcoded and J-beta primers. TCRdb ran MiXCR on the 5' RACE reads and lists one entry per CDR3 protein. The sample contains 550,000 to 600,000 distinct CDR3 sequences, about 26% of which appear only once. This record belongs to a study of blood T cells in healthy people across ages. Study-level findings and limits: In these data, TCR beta diversity tracked strongly with naive T cell percentage.

Sequenced input: blood. The clonotype was recovered from a woman in her seventies in good health.

CDR3 residues: CASSSSVMKETQYF. Written as DNA, the CDR3 is TGTGCCAGCAGCTCTAGCGTGATGAAAGAGACCCAGTACTTC. V is TRBV7-2 and J is TRBJ2-5, with a weak D call TRBD2 (6 bases). V dropped 4 bases and J dropped 3 bases, with 12 bases sitting between them. The CDR3 is 14 amino acids. Germline V gene data show CDR1 as SGHTA and CDR2 as FQGNSA.